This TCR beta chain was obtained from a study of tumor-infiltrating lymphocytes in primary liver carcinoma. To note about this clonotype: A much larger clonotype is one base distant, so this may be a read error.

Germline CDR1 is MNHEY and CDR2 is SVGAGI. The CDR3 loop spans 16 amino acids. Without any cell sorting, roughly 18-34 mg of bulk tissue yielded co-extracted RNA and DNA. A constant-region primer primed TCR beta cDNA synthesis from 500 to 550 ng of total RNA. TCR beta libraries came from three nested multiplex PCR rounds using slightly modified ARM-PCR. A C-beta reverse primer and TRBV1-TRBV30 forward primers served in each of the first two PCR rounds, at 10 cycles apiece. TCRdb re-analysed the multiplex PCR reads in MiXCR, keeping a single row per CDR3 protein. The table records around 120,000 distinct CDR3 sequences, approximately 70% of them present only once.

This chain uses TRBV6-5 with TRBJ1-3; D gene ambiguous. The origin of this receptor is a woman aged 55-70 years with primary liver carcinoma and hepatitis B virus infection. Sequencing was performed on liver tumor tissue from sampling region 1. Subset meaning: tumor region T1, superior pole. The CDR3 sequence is CASREAMDGTGKTIYF. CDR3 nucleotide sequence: TGTGCCAGCAGGGAAGCAATGGACGGTACTGGAAAGACCATATATTTT.